Below, 25 T cell receptor beta chains from the same sample are listed, as sequenced in a study of vaccination and CD4 T cells after COVID-19 (dated by TCRdb to 2022 to 2024). Library preparation was by PCR. Sequenced on an Illumina iSeq 100. DNA from cultured CD4+ T cells underwent TCR sequencing with the Oncomine TCR Beta short-read assay at the Johns Hopkins FTIC core. The public sequencing data were trimmed at Q25 with fastp and processed into clonotypes with MiXCR by TCRdb, which kept only in-frame beta chains. All rows with the same CDR3 protein become a single entry with the most common DNA and genes. This sample has 8,800 or so distinct CDR3 sequences in its table, and about half of those were observed once. 15% to 20% of the sample is taken by the ten largest. These TCRs' antigens remain unknown. Reading the label with the study, this specimen's treatment or condition is: approximately 11-day PBMC culture with coronavirus spike peptide pools or control peptides (ViraFEST assay). CD4+ T cells from unexposed donors were collected before the COVID-19 pandemic (2011-2018).

Sequencing was performed on CD4+ T cells from blood, cultured in vitro. These receptors were obtained from a human donor in good health.

This clonotype appeared a few times. The V and J genes are TRBV12-3 or TRBV12-4 and TRBJ2-3, with no clear D. V was cut by 7 bases and J by 3 bases, with 14 bases left in between. The CDR3 has 14 residues. CDR3 amino acids: CASTLSSSTDTQYF. The CDR3 DNA sequence: TGTGCCAGCACCCTCTCCTCCTCGACAGATACGCAGTATTTT.

V usage is TRBV2 and J usage is TRBJ2-7; no definite D call. Germline V gene lookup returns CDR1 SNHLY and CDR2 FYNNEI. V was shortened by 8 bases and J by 0 bases, with 23 bases between the two germline ends. The CDR3 extends over 17 amino acids. CDR3 region: CASPRPSLPRSSYEQYF. The CDR3 coding sequence is TGTGCCAGCCCCCGACCCTCCCTCCCACGGAGCTCCTACGAGCAGTACTTC.

V is TRBV30 and J is TRBJ1-1, with D unresolved. CDR3 length equals 14 residues. V shed 2 bases and J shed 2 bases, with 12 bases lying between them. Germline V lookup: CDR1 GTSNPN, CDR2 SVGIG (reference sequence). CDR3 nucleotides: TGTGCCTGGAGTATAGCAGGAGCAAACACTGAAGCTTTCTTT. It yields the protein CAWSIAGANTEAFF.

The table lists this clonotype with a few counts. CDR3 amino acids: CASSEGGQGGTEAFF. The CDR3, as DNA: TGTGCCAGCAGTGAAGGGGGCCAGGGTGGGACTGAAGCTTTCTTT. The V and J genes are TRBV2 and TRBJ1-1; D is perhaps TRBD1 (5 bases). The CDR3 consists of 15 residues. The germline V and J ends were trimmed by 1 base and 5 bases, with 14 bases remaining between them. From germline, CDR1 is SNHLY and CDR2 FYNNEI.

The chain couples TRBV20-1 to TRBJ2-5; the match to TRBD2 covers 10 bases. Trimming at V came to 5 bases and at J to 5 bases, leaving 8 bases not matched to a gene. The CDR3 has 14 residues. The V gene's germline CDR1 is DFQATT and CDR2 SNEGSKA (reference sequence). CDR3 sequence (DNA): TGCAGTGCTGGGCGACTAGCGGGTTTCGAGACCCAGTACTTC. This sequence encodes CSAGRLAGFETQYF.

The chain carries TRBV6-2 or TRBV6-3 and TRBJ2-5, with 10 bases that match TRBD2. Germline CDR1 is MNHEY and CDR2 is SVGEGT. This CDR3 has 16 residues. The J segment lost 3 bases and the V segment lost 0 bases, leaving 4 bases of the junction unmatched. The CDR3 reads CASSYSLAGREETQYF. CDR3 nucleotide sequence: TGTGCCAGCAGTTACTCACTAGCGGGGAGAGAAGAGACCCAGTACTTC.

V is TRBV7-8 and J is TRBJ1-1; no reliable D call. This CDR3 is 16 amino acids long. V lost 0 bases and J lost 1, with 12 bases in between. Germline loops: CDR1 SGHVS, CDR2 FQNEAQ. CDR3 DNA sequence: TGTGCCAGCAGCTTAGCGGGGTGGGCGGGGAACACTGAAGCTTTCTTT. Encoded protein: CASSLAGWAGNTEAFF.

This clonotype was found a few times. The rearrangement uses TRBV19 and TRBJ2-6; 7 positions agree with TRBD2. The CDR3 has 16 residues. Germline CDR1 is LNHDA and CDR2 is SQIVND (reference sequence). With V trimmed by 6 bases and J by 1 base, 6 bases remained unmatched. The CDR3 loop reads CASSLQLASGANVLTF. CDR3 nucleotide sequence: TGTGCCAGTAGCCTACAACTAGCGTCTGGGGCCAACGTCCTGACTTTC.

A single count supports this clonotype. V gene TRBV11-2 combines with J gene TRBJ2-7; no firm D call. Trimming cost V 3 bases and J 3 bases, with 6 bases left between them. The CDR3 has 12 residues. CDR1 and CDR2 from the germline V gene are SGHAT and FQNNGV. The CDR3 loop is CASSFESYEQYF. The DNA of the CDR3 is TGTGCCAGCAGCTTCGAGAGCTACGAGCAGTACTTC.

The chain has TRBV29-1 and TRBJ2-2; D not certain. The V end lost 4 bases, the J end lost 1 base, and 13 bases lay between the germline ends. The V gene's germline CDR1 is SQVTM and CDR2 ANQGSEA. This CDR3 comprises 15 residues. In nucleotides, the CDR3 is TGCAGCGTTGGAAACCCCCATAGGAACACCGGGGAGCTGTTTTTT. Amino acids: CSVGNPHRNTGELFF.

This chain links TRBV7-8 with TRBJ2-1; 8 positions agree with TRBD2. The V gene end was trimmed by 6 bases and the J gene end by 2 bases; junction bases not matched to a gene: 6. This CDR3 is built from 15 residues. Germline loops: CDR1 SGHVS, CDR2 FQNEAQ. DNA of the CDR3: TGTGCCAGCAGTCAGGGACTAGTAGCCTACAATGAGCAGTTCTTC. As protein: CASSQGLVAYNEQFF.

The chain links TRBV2 to TRBJ2-3, with D possibly being TRBD1 (6 bases). The CDR3 consists of 14 residues. V lost 7 bases, J lost 3 bases, and 14 bases lay in between. In germline, CDR1 is SNHLY, CDR2 FYNNEI. The CDR3 DNA reads TGTGCCAGCACTTGGGGCAGGGGAACAGATACGCAGTATTTT. Its protein is CASTWGRGTDTQYF.

This clonotype was seen a few times. This sequence joins TRBV19 and TRBJ1-5, with TRBD1 matching 8 bases. The CDR3 extends over 14 amino acids. V gave up 9 bases and J gave up 3 bases; unmatched junction bases: 7. CDR1 is LNHDA, CDR2 SQIVND, per germline (reference sequence). This CDR3 reads CASADRGDNQPQHF. The DNA for the CDR3 is TGTGCCAGCGCCGACAGGGGTGACAATCAGCCCCAGCATTTT.

V usage is TRBV6-2 or TRBV6-3 and J usage is TRBJ2-5; 9 nucleotides agree with TRBD1. Unmatched junction bases numbered 2, after V lost 2 bases and J lost 4 bases. In germline, CDR1 is MNHEY, CDR2 SVGEGT. The CDR3 sequence is 14 residues long. The CDR3 DNA is TGTGCCAGCAGTTACGCGACAGGGGGAGAGACCCAGTACTTC. Translated, it gives CASSYATGGETQYF.

The chain uses TRBV11-2 and TRBJ2-1; D is perhaps TRBD2 (5 bases). Germline CDR1 is SGHAT and CDR2 is FQNNGV. This CDR3 is built from 14 residues. Trimming cost V 5 bases and J 8 bases, with 16 bases left between them. Here the CDR3 reads CASSPQGLSDEQFF. CDR3 nucleotide sequence: TGTGCCAGCAGCCCTCAAGGGCTTAGCGATGAGCAGTTCTTC.

The CDR3 sequence is CASGRGVGYTEAFF. DNA for the CDR3: TGTGCCAGCGGCCGTGGTGTAGGGTACACTGAAGCTTTCTTT. This rearrangement joins TRBV28 to TRBJ1-1; no reliable D call. The CDR3 totals 14 residues. In germline, CDR1 is MDHEN, CDR2 SYDVKM. V gave up 8 bases and J gave up 3 bases, with 16 bases separating them.

There are a few counts of this clonotype. The chain is built from TRBV20-1 and TRBJ1-1, with 12 nucleotides matching TRBD1. Germline assignment: CDR1 DFQATT and CDR2 SNEGSKA (reference sequence). J was trimmed by 6 bases and V by 0 bases; bases with no gene match: 11. The CDR3 runs to 17 residues. The chain's CDR3 is CSARDTGTGGLSAEAFF. The CDR3 coding sequence is TGCAGTGCTAGAGATACCGGGACAGGGGGCTTAAGCGCTGAAGCTTTCTTT.

The chain is built from TRBV5-1 and TRBJ1-6; 9 bases fit TRBD1. V gave up 4 bases and J gave up 10 bases; unmatched junction bases: 9. The CDR3 has 15 residues. Germline V gene sequence: CDR1 SGHRS, CDR2 YFSETQ. CDR3 nucleotides: TGCGCCAGCAGCGCTGGACAGGGGTCAGGATCACCCCTCCACTTT. Protein product: CASSAGQGSGSPLHF.

This clonotype was recorded once. A much larger clone lies a single base off, so this may be a read error. The chain links TRBV7-2 to TRBJ2-7; unclear D gene. Looked up from germline, CDR1 is SGHTA and CDR2 is FQGNSA. The CDR3 is 14 residues long. The CDR3 bases are TGTGCCGGCAGCGCCTCGGCGGCCGGTGGGGAGCAGTACTTC. This sequence encodes CAGSASAAGGEQYF.

This clonotype has only a few counts. The J gene is TRBJ2-3, the V gene TRBV20-1; 7 bases line up with TRBD2. Germline V gene sequence: CDR1 DFQATT, CDR2 SNEGSKA (reference sequence). V lost 3 bases, J lost 4 bases, and 13 bases stayed unmatched. The CDR3 runs 16 residues. As DNA, the CDR3 is TGCAGTGCTAGTGGGCGGGAGCTTTTCGGTTCAGATACGCAGTATTTT. It is translated as CSASGRELFGSDTQYF.

V is TRBV7-8 and J is TRBJ2-1; possible D gene TRBD2, 5 bases. This CDR3 contains 19 residues. CDR1 is SGHVS, CDR2 FQNEAQ, per germline. Trimming left V 1 base short and J 2 bases short, with 21 bases between. The CDR3, as DNA: TGTGCCAGCAGCTTAGATGAAGGCTATCGGGAAGGGACCTACAATGAGCAGTTCTTC. It codes for CASSLDEGYREGTYNEQFF.

This chain links TRBV24-1 with TRBJ1-5; the D is unclear. This CDR3 has 13 residues. The germline V gene encodes CDR1 KGHDR and CDR2 SFDVKD. Deletions cut 4 bases from V and 6 bases from J, with 9 bases between. CDR3 in amino acids: CATSEGRSQPQHF. CDR3 nucleotides: TGTGCCACCAGTGAGGGCCGGAGTCAGCCCCAGCATTTT.

The CDR3 is CASRFRDRDTDTQYF. The CDR3 DNA is TGTGCAAGTCGCTTCCGGGACAGGGATACAGATACGCAGTATTTT. The chain uses TRBV12-2 and TRBJ2-3; the tabulated D call, TRBD1, remains unverified against the DNA. TRBV12-2 is noted as a pseudogene. The CDR3 extends over 15 amino acids.

The chain couples TRBV6-1 to TRBJ2-7; tentative D call: TRBD1 (6 bases). Between the trimmed V and J ends, which lost 5 bases and 1 base, there was a span of 12 bases. CDR1 is MNHNS, CDR2 SASEGT, per germline. The CDR3 totals 14 residues. The CDR3 reads CASSRGQLSYEQYF. DNA for the CDR3: TGTGCCAGCAGTAGAGGACAGCTATCCTACGAGCAGTACTTC.

This clonotype was counted between two and nine times. The chain links TRBV7-2 to TRBJ1-2; TRBD1 matches at 10 bases. Germline loops: CDR1 SGHTA, CDR2 FQGNSA. The V segment lost 5 bases and the J segment 6 bases; nucleotides outside the gene matches: 6. This CDR3 is built from 14 residues. The CDR3 bases are TGTGCCAGCAGCGTACGGGACAGGGGTCATGGCTACACCTTC. This translates into CASSVRDRGHGYTF.